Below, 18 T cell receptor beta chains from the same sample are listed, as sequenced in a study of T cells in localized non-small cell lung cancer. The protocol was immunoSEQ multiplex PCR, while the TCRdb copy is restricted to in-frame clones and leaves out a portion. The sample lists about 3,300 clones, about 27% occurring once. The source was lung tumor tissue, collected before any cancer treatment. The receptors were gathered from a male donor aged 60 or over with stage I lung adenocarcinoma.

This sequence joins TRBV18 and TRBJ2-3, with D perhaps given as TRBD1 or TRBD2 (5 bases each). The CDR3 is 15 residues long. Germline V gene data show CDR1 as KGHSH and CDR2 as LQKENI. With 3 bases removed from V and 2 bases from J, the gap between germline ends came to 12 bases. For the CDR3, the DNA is TGTGCCAGCTCACCGAATCCGGGGCCCACAGATACGCAGTATTTT. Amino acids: CASSPNPGPTDTQYF.

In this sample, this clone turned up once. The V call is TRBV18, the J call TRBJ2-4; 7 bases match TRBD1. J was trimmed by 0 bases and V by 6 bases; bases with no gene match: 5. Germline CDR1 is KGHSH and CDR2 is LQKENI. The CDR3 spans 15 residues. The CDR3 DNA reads TGTGCCAGCTCCCGACAGGGTCTAGCCAAAAACATTCAGTACTTC. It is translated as CASSRQGLAKNIQYF.

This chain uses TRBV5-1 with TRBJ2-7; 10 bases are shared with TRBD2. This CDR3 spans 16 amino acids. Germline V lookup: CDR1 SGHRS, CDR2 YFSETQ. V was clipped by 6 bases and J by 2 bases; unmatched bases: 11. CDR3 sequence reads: CASTPLGSGGAYEQYF. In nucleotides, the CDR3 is TGCGCCAGCACCCCTTTAGGGAGCGGGGGGGCCTACGAGCAGTACTTC.

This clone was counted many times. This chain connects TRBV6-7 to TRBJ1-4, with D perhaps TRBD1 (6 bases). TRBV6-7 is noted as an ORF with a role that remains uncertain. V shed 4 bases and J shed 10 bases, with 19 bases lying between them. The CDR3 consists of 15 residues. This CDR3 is CASSSLGGAQGKLFF. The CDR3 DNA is TGTGCCAGCAGTTCCCTGGGGGGGGCGCAGGGAAAACTGTTTTTT.

CDR3 bases: TGTGCCAGCTCACCTACACCTATTTTCTACGAGCAGTACTTC. This codes for CASSPTPIFYEQYF. V is TRBV18 and J is TRBJ2-7; D unclear. In germline, CDR1 is KGHSH, CDR2 LQKENI. The V end was cut by 3 bases, the J end by 3 bases, with 12 bases between. The CDR3 contains 14 residues.

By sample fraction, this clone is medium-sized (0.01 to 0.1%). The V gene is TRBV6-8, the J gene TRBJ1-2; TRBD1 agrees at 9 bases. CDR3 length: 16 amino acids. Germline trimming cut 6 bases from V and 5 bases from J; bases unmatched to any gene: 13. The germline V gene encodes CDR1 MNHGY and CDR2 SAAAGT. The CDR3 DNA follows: TGTGCCAGCAGCCGACGAGACGGGACAGGGAGTTATGGCTACACCTTC. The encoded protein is CASSRRDGTGSYGYTF.

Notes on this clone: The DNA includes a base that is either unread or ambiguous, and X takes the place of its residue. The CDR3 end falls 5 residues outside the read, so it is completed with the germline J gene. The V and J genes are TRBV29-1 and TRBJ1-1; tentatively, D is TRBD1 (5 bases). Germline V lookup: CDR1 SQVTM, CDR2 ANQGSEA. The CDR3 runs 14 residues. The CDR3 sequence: CSVQXGGGNTEAFF. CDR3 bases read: TGCAGCGTGCAGACMGGGGGGGGGAAC.

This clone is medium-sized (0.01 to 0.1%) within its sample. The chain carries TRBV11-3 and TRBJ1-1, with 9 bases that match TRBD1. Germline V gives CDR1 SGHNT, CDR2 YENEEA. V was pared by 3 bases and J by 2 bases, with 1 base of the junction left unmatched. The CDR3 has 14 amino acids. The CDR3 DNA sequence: TGTGCCAGCAGCTTGGACAGGGGTAACACTGAAGCTTTCTTT. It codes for CASSLDRGNTEAFF.

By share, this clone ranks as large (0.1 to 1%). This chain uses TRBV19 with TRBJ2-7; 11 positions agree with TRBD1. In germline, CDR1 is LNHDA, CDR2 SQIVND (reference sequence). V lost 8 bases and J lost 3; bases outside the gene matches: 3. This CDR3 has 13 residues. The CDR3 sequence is CASSGTGGYEQYF. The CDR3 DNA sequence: TGTGCCAGTTCCGGGACAGGGGGCTACGAGCAGTACTTC. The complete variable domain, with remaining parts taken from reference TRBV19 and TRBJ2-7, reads DGGITQSPKYLFRKEGQNVTLSCEQNLNHDAMYWYRQDPGQGLRLIYYSQIVNDFQKGDIAEGYSVSREKKESFPLTVTSAQKNPTAFYLCASSGTGGYEQYFGPGTRLTVT.

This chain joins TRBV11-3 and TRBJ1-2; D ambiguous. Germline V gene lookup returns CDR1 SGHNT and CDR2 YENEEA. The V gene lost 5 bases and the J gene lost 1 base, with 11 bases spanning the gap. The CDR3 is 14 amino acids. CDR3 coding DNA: TGTGCCAGCAGCCCCTTGGAGCTTAACTATGGCTACACCTTC. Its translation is CASSPLELNYGYTF. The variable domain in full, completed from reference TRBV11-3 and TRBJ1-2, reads EAGVVQSPRYKIIEKKQPVAFWCNPISGHNTLYWYLQNLGQGPELLIRYENEEAVDDSQLPKDRFSAERLKGVDSTLKIQPAELGDSAVYLCASSPLELNYGYTFGSGTRLTVV.

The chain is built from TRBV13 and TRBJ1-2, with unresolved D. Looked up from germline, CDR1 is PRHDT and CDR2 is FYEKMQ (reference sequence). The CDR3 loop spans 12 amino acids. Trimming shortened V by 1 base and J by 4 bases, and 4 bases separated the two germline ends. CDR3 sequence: CASSLEGYGYTF. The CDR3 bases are TGTGCCAGCAGCTTAGAGGGCTATGGCTACACCTTC.

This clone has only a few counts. The chain's CDR3 is CASSLEGPNTEAFF. In nucleotides, the CDR3 is TGTGCCAGCAGCTTAGAAGGCCCGAACACTGAAGCTTTCTTT. This chain joins TRBV11-3 and TRBJ1-1; no clear D. The CDR3 is made up of 14 amino acids. Germline values: CDR1 SGHNT, CDR2 YENEEA. V was trimmed by 0 bases and J by 1 base, leaving 6 bases between them.

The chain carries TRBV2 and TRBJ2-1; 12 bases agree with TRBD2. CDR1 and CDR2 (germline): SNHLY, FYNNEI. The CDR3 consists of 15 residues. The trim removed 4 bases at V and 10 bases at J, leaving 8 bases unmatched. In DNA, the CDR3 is TGTGCCAGCAGTGGAACTAGCGGGGGGTCGGGGGAGCAGTTCTTC. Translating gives CASSGTSGGSGEQFF.

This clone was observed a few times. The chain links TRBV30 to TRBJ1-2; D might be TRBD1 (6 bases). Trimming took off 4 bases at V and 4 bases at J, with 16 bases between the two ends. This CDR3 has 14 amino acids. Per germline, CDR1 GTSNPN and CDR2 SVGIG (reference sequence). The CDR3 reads CAWNLQGSLYGYTF. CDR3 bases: TGTGCCTGGAACTTACAGGGCAGCCTCTATGGCTACACCTTC.

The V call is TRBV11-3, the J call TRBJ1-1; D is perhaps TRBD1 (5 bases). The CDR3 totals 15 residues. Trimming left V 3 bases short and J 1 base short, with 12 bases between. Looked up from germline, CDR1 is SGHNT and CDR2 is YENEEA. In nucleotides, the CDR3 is TGTGCCAGCAGCTTGACACGGGGCTCGAACACTGAAGCTTTCTTT. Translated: CASSLTRGSNTEAFF.

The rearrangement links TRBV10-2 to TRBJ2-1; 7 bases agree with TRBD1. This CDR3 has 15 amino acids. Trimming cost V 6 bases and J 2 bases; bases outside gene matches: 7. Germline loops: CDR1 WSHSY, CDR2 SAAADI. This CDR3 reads CASRKGDRTYNEQFF. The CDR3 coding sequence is TGCGCCAGCAGAAAAGGGGACAGAACCTACAATGAGCAGTTCTTC.

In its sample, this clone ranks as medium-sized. The CDR3 DNA sequence: TGTGCCAGCAGTGATCCCCAGGGGGCCACCTACGAGCAGTACTTC. Translation: CASSDPQGATYEQYF. The chain carries TRBV9 and TRBJ2-7, with TRBD1 matching over 8 bases. The CDR3 runs to 15 residues. The J segment lost 2 bases and the V segment lost 5 bases, leaving 9 bases of the junction unmatched. CDR1 SGDLS and CDR2 YYNGEE come from the germline V gene.

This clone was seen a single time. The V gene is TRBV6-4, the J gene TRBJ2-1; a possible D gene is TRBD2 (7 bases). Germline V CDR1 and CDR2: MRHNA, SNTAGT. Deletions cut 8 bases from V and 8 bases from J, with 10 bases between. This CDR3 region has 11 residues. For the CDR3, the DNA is TGTGCCAGCGGGGGGGCAGATGAGCAGTTCTTC. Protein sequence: CASGGADEQFF.